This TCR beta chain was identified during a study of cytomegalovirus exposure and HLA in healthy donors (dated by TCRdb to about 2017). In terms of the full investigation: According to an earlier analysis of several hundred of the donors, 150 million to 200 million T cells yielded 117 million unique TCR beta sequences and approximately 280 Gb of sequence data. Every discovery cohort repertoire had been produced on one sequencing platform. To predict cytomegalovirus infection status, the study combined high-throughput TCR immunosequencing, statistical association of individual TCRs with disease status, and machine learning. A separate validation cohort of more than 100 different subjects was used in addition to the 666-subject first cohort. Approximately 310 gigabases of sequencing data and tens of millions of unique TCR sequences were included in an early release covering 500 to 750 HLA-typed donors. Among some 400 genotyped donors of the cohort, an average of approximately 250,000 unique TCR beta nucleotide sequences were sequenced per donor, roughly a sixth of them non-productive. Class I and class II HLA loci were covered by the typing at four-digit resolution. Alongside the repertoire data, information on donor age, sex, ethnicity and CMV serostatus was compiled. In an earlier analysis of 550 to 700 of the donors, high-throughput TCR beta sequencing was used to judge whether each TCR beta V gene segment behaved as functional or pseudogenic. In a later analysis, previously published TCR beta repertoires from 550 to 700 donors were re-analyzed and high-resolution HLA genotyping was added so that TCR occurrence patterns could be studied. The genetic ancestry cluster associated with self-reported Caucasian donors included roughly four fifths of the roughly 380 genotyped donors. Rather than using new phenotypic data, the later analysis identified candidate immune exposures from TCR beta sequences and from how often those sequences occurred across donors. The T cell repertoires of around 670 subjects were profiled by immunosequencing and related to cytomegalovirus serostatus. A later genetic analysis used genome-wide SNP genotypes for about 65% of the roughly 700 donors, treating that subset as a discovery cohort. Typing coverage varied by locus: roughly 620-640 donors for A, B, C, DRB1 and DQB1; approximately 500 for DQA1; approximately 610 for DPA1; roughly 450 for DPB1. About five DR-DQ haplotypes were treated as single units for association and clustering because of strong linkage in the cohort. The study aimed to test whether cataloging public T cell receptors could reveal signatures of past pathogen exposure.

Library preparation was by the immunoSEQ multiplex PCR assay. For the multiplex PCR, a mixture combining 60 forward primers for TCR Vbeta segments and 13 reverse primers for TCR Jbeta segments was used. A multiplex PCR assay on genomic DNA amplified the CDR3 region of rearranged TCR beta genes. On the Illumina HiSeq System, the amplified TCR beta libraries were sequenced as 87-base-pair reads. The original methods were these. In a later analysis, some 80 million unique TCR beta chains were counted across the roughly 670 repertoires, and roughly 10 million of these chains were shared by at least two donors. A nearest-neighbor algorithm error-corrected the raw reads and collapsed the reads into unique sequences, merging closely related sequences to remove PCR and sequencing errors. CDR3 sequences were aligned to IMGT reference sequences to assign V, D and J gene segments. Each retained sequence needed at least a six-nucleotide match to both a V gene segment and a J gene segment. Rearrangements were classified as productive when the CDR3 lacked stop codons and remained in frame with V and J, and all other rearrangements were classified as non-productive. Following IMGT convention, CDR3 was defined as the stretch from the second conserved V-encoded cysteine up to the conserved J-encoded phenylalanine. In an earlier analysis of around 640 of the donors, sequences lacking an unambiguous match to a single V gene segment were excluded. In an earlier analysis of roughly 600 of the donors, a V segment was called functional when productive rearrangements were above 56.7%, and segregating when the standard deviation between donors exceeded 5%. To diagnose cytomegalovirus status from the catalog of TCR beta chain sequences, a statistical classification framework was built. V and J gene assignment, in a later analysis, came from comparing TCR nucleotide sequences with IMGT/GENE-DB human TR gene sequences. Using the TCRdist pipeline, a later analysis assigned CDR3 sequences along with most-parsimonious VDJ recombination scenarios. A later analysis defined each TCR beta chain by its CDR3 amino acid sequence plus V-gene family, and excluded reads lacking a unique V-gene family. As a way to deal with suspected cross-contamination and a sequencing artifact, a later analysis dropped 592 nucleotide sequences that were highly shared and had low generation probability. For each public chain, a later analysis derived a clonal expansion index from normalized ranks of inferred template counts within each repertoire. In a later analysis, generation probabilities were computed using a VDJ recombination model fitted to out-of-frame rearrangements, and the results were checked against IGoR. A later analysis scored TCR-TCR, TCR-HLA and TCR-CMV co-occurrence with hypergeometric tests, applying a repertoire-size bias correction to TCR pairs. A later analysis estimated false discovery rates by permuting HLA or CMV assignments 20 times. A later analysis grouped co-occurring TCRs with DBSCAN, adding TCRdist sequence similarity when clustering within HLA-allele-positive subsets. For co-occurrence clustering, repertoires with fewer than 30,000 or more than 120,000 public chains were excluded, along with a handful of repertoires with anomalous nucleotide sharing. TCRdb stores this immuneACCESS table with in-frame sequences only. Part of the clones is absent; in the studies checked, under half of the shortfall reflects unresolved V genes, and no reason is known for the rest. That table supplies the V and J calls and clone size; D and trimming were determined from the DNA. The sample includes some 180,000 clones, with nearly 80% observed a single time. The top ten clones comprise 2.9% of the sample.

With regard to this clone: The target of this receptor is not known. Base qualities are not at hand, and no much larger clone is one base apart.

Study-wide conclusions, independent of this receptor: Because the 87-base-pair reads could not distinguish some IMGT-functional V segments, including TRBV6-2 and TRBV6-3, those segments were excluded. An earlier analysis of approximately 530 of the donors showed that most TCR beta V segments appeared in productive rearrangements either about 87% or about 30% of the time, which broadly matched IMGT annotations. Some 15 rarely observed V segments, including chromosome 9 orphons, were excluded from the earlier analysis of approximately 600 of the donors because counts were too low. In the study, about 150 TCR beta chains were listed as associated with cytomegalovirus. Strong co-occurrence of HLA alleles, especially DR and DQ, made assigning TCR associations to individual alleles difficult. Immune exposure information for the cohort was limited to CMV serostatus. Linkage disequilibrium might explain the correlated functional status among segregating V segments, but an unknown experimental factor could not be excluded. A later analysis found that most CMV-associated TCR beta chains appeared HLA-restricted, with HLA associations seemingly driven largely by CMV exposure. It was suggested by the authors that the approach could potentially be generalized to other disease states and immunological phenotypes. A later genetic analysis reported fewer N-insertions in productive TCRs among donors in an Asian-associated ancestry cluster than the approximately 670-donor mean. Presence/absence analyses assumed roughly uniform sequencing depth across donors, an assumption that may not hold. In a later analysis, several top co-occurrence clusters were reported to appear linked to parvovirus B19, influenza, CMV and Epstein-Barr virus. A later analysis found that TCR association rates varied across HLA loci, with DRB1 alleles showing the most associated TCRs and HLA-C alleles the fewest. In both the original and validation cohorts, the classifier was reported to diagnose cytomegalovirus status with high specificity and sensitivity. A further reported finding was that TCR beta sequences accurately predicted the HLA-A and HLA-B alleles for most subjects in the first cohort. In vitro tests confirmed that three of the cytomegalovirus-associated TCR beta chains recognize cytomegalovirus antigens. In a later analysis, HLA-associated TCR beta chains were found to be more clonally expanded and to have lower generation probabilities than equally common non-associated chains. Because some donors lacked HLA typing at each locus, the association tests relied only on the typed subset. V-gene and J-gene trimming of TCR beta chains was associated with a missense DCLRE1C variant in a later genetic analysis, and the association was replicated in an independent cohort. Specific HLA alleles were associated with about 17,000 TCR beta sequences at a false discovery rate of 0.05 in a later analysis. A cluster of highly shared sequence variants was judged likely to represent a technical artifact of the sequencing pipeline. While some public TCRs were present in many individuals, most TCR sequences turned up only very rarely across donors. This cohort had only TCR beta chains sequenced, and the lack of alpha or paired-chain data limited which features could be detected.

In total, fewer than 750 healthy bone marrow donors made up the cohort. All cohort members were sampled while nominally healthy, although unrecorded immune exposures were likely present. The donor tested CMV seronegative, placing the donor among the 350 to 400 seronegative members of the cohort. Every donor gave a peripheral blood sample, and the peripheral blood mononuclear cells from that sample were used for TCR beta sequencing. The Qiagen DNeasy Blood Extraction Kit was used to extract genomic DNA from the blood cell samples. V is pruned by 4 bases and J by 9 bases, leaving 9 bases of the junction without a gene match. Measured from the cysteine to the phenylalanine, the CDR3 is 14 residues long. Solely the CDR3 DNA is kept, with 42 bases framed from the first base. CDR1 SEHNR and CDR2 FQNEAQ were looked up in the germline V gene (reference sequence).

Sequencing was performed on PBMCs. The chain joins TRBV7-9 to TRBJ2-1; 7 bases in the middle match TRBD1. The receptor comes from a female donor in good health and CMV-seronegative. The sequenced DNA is TGTGCCAGCAGCTCACAGACAGGGAATGGTGAGCAGTTCTTC. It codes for CASSSQTGNGEQFF.